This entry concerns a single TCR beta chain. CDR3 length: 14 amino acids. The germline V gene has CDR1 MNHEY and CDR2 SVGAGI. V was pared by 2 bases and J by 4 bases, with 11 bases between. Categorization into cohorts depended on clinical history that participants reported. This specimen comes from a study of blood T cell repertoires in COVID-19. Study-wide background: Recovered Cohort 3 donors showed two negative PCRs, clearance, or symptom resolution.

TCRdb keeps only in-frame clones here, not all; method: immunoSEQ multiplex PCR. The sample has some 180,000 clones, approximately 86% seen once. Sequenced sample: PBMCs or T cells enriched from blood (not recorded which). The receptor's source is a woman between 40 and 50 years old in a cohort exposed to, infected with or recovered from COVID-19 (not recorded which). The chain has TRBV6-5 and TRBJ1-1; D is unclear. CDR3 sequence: CASSYTSGVTEAFF. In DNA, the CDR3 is TGTGCCAGCAGTTACACGTCAGGTGTCACTGAAGCTTTCTTT.